Ten or more counts support the clone carrying this T cell receptor beta chain. Time point given: sample taken at primary tumor resection. The donor group consisted of around 77 patients who had untreated, early-stage non-small cell lung cancer. In each case, whole RNA from tumor, nontumor lung or frozen PBMC was sequenced unsorted. The data are from a study of spatial heterogeneity in lung cancer. On each TCR cDNA molecule, a unique molecular identifier was present. TCRdb itself ran the 5' RACE reads through MiXCR, one entry per CDR3 protein. Among roughly 40,000 distinct CDR3 sequences listed, about 6.8% were seen once. The germline V gene encodes CDR1 LGHNA and CDR2 YSLEER. The V and J ends lost 3 bases and 9 bases, in that order; junction bases with no gene match: 14. The CDR3 is made up of 16 amino acids.

Sequenced material: PBMCs, taken at surgery. V gene TRBV4-3 combines with J gene TRBJ2-1, with 7 bases lining up with TRBD1. The clonotype comes from a female donor with early-stage non-small cell lung cancer. The CDR3: CASSQDWDSSRSEQFF. The CDR3, as DNA: TGCGCCAGCAGCCAGGACTGGGACAGTTCCAGGTCTGAGCAGTTCTTC.